This T cell receptor (beta chain) is from a study of shared clonotypes between healthy human individuals. Background on the study: CD4 naive cells filled three plates per donor, CD4 memory three, CD8 naive two and CD8 memory one.

Study findings and constraints: Read depth was anticipated to influence clonotype sharing among donors. Rarefaction demonstrated incomplete sorted-subset sequencing despite large depth.

About this clone: Its antigen is as yet unknown.

Sequencing was at deep level. Assay used: immunoSEQ multiplex PCR; TCRdb lists only in-frame clones, some missing. The sample holds some 2,000,000 clones, about 95% seen once. Naivety among CD8 cells was defined by CD45RO negativity and positive CCR7 selection, thereby excluding terminally differentiated effector memory CD45RA+ cells. Sequenced input: naive CD8+ T cells sorted from blood. This TCR was sampled from a man younger than 35 in good health.

CDR3 DNA: TGTGCCAGCAGCTTCAATCCCTCAACAGGGGGGGACACCGGGGAGCTGTTTTTT. As protein: CASSFNPSTGGDTGELFF. The chain combines TRBV7-9 with TRBJ2-2; the D gene is possibly TRBD1 (8 bases). The CDR3 sequence is 18 residues long. CDR1 SEHNR and CDR2 FQNEAQ come from the germline V gene (reference sequence). V was cut by 3 bases and J by 3 bases, with 20 bases left in between.